These 12 T cell receptor beta chains originate from one sample sequenced in a study of blood T cell repertoires in COVID-19 (dated by TCRdb to the early 2020s). The library was built by means of the immunoSEQ multiplex PCR assay. TCRdb mirrors the immuneACCESS table, restricted to in-frame sequences. Some clones are absent from its copies; in checked studies, under half trace to an unresolved V gene, and the reason for the others is unknown. This sample holds 90,000 to 95,000 clones; around 88% were observed only once. The top ten constitute 7.5% to 10% of the sample. The specimen sequenced was peripheral blood. These receptors all come from a woman aged 65 to 85 with acute or convalescent COVID-19.

This chain joins TRBV24-1 and TRBJ1-1; D may be TRBD1 (6 bases). The CDR3 covers 13 residues. The V and J ends lost 4 bases and 4 bases respectively, with 9 bases between them. Germline V gene data show CDR1 as KGHDR and CDR2 as SFDVKD. The CDR3 DNA reads TGTGCCACCAGTGAGGACAGTGGCACTGAAGCTTTCTTT. Encoded protein: CATSEDSGTEAFF.

V usage is TRBV18 and J usage is TRBJ1-3; the match to TRBD1 covers 8 bases. Trimming removed 4 bases from V and 0 bases from J; junction bases left unmatched: 5. The germline V gene encodes CDR1 KGHSH and CDR2 LQKENI. There are 16 residues in the CDR3. The DNA of the CDR3 is TGTGCCAGCTCACAGGGACAGGCGAGCTCTGGAAACACCATATATTTT. It codes for CASSQGQASSGNTIYF.

V and J are TRBV9 and TRBJ2-7, with unresolved D. V was shortened by 6 bases and J by 3 bases, with 16 bases between the two germline ends. CDR3 length: 14 amino acids. Germline CDR1 and CDR2: SGDLS and YYNGEE. The CDR3 nucleotides read TGTGCCAGCACCGACCCTAGGAGAAACTACGAGCAGTACTTC. This encodes CASTDPRRNYEQYF.

This chain uses TRBV7-8 with TRBJ1-2, with D uncertain. The germline V and J ends were trimmed by 3 bases and 0 bases, with 14 bases remaining between them. Germline V gene lookup returns CDR1 SGHVS and CDR2 FQNEAQ. This CDR3 has 16 residues. CDR3 loop: CASSFLLLTANYGYTF. The CDR3 DNA reads TGTGCCAGCAGCTTTTTACTCCTCACAGCTAACTATGGCTACACCTTC. Full variable domain (missing parts from reference TRBV7-8 and TRBJ1-2): GAGVSQSPRYKVAKRGQDVALRCDPISGHVSLFWYQQALGQGPEFLTYFQNEAQLDKSGLPSDRFFAERPEGSVSTLKIQRTQQEDSAVYLCASSFLLLTANYGYTFGSGTRLTVV.

The chain recombines TRBV7-8 with TRBJ2-5, with D maybe TRBD2 (6 bases). Germline V CDR1 and CDR2: SGHVS, FQNEAQ. With 1 base removed from V and 1 base from J, the gap between germline ends came to 10 bases. CDR3 length: 15 residues. The CDR3 protein is CASSLVGGSQETQYF. CDR3 bases: TGTGCCAGCAGCTTAGTTGGAGGGAGCCAAGAGACCCAGTACTTC.

V and J are TRBV10-1 and TRBJ2-1; 8 bases line up with TRBD2. The trim removed 3 bases at V and 4 bases at J, leaving 8 bases unmatched. Germline V gene lookup returns CDR1 WNHNN and CDR2 SYGVQD (reference sequence). The CDR3 totals 16 residues. This chain's CDR3 is CASSESAGGDYNEQFF. The DNA for the CDR3 is TGCGCCAGCAGTGAATCGGCGGGAGGAGATTACAATGAGCAGTTCTTC.

The chain recombines TRBV10-3 with TRBJ2-4, with D perhaps TRBD1 (5 bases). This CDR3 spans 14 amino acids. V was cut by 2 bases and J by 5 bases, with 10 bases left in between. Germline assignment: CDR1 ENHRY and CDR2 SYGVKD. The CDR3 here is CAISERGAENIQYF. DNA of the CDR3: TGTGCCATCAGTGAGAGGGGCGCGGAAAACATTCAGTACTTC.

V usage is TRBV18 and J usage is TRBJ1-5; TRBD1 matches at 7 bases. CDR1 is KGHSH and CDR2 is LQKENI in the germline V gene. The CDR3 loop spans 15 amino acids. V gave up 4 bases and J gave up 15 bases; unmatched junction bases: 18. CDR3 amino acids: CASSQTAGTEGLGHF. CDR3 nucleotide sequence: TGTGCCAGCTCACAGACAGCCGGGACAGAGGGGTTGGGGCATTTT.

The CDR3 sequence is CAAHGEGANLNTEAFF. In nucleotides, the CDR3 is TGTGCCGCCCACGGGGAGGGAGCAAACCTGAACACTGAAGCTTTCTTT. The chain has TRBV7-9 and TRBJ1-1; D is undetermined. Germline V CDR1 and CDR2: SEHNR, FQNEAQ (reference sequence). V gave up 11 bases and J gave up 0 bases, with 22 bases separating them. The CDR3 is 16 amino acids.

The rearrangement uses TRBV4-1 and TRBJ2-3, with a possible D match to TRBD1 (5 bases). The CDR3 spans 14 residues. V was shortened by 4 bases and J by 2 bases, with 10 bases between the two germline ends. Germline-derived CDR1 and CDR2 are MGHRA and YSYEKL. The DNA of the CDR3 is TGCGCCAGCAGCCCAGGGCAGCTCACAGATACGCAGTATTTT. The encoded protein is CASSPGQLTDTQYF.

CDR3 region: CASTEASGRLYNEQFF. In DNA form, the CDR3 reads TGTGCCAGCACGGAGGCTAGCGGGCGCTTATACAATGAGCAGTTCTTC. J is TRBJ2-1 and V is TRBV28; 8 positions match TRBD2. Per the germline V gene, CDR1 is MDHEN and CDR2 is SYDVKM. CDR3 length equals 16 residues. Trimming took 7 bases from V and 4 from J; bases not matched to a gene: 12.

The V gene is TRBV6-5, the J gene TRBJ1-2, with D perhaps matching TRBD1 (6 bases). V lost 0 bases and J 5 bases, leaving 10 bases between the germline ends. Germline CDR1 and CDR2: MNHEY and SVGAGI. The CDR3 spans 14 residues. Here the CDR3 reads CASSYSGTRYGYTF. The CDR3, as DNA: TGTGCCAGCAGTTACTCGGGGACAAGATATGGCTACACCTTC.